The rows below give T cell receptor beta chains drawn from one sample of a study of T cell repertoires in ileal Crohn's disease. Method: immunoSEQ multiplex PCR; TCRdb's copy keeps in-frame clones and lacks some. Of roughly 6,800 clones listed, 60% to 80% were seen once; the top ten hold roughly 45%. Sequencing was carried out using ileal tissue. The receptors come from an adult with Crohn's disease. The CDR3 runs from the conserved cysteine through the conserved F or W. The D gene is left open where the match is weak. Expanded clones get a size class; other rows say once, few or many, or leave the size out.

d_call,clone_size,v_call,j_call,cdr3_nt,cdr3_aa
-,-,TRBV19,TRBJ2-1,TGTGCCAGTAGCTTACAGGGTTTAGACAATGAGCAGTTCTTC,CASSLQGLDNEQFF
TRBD2,-,TRBV6-1,TRBJ2-3,TGTGCCACTACGACTAGCGGGGAGTCAACAGATACGCAGTATTTT,CATTTSGESTDTQYF
-,-,TRBV28,TRBJ1-1,TGTGCCAGCAGTTTCCGAGCGGTGCGGGCTTTCTTT,CASSFRAVRAFF
TRBD2,-,TRBV6-1,TRBJ2-5,TGTGCCAGCAGACCTCTAGCGGGGCCGGGGGAGACCCAGTACTTC,CASRPLAGPGETQYF
-,-,TRBV27,TRBJ2-5,TGTGCCAGCAGCTGGAGGGGGAACGGGCAAGAGACCCAGTACTTC,CASSWRGNGQETQYF
-,-,TRBV6-6,TRBJ2-6,TGTGCCAGCAGTCAAAACCGACCCGGGGCCAACGTCCTGACTTTC,CASSQNRPGANVLTF
-,-,TRBV30,TRBJ1-1,TGTGCCTGGAGTCCAGGGAGATACGAAGCTTTCTTT,CAWSPGRYEAFF
-,-,TRBV7-9,TRBJ1-3,TGTGCCAGCAGCTTAGGGGCGGGGGCTTACTCTGGAAACACCATATATTTT,CASSLGAGAYSGNTIYF
-,few,TRBV5-1,TRBJ1-1,TGCGCCAGCAGCTTGGGTACAGGTATCACTGAAGCTTTCTTT,CASSLGTGITEAFF
-,-,TRBV19,TRBJ1-1,TGTGCCAGTAGTCAAACGGGGTCTGGTGGCACTGAAGCTTTCTTT,CASSQTGSGGTEAFF
-,medium-sized,TRBV15,TRBJ2-7,TGTGCCACCAGCAGAGATAGACTAACAGGGAGTGGTCCCTACGAGCAGTACTTC,CATSRDRLTGSGPYEQYF
TRBD1,-,TRBV7-9,TRBJ1-1,TGTGCCAGCAGCCTGACAGGGGACACTGAAGCTTTCTTT,CASSLTGDTEAFF
TRBD1,-,TRBV18,TRBJ1-3,TGTGCCAGCTCACCTAACAGGATGACTGGAGCAGGGGGTCCAGGAAACACCATATATTTT,CASSPNRMTGAGGPGNTIYF
-,few,TRBV19,TRBJ1-2,TGTGCCAGTAGTGGGGAGGACTTCTATGGCTACACCTTC,CASSGEDFYGYTF
-,medium-sized,TRBV28,TRBJ1-5,TGTGCCAGCAGTCGTACCAACACGGGGCAGCCCCAGCATTTT,CASSRTNTGQPQHF
TRBD2,-,TRBV28,TRBJ2-3,TGTGCCAGCAGTGCCCCACTAGCGGGAGCAGATACGCAGTATTTT,CASSAPLAGADTQYF
TRBD1,medium-sized,TRBV7-8,TRBJ1-2,TGTGCCAGCAGCCGGATACAGGGGGTTCAAAGCTACACCTTC,CASSRIQGVQSYTF
-,few,TRBV7-2,TRBJ2-6,TGTGCCAGCAGTATTAAAGGACCCACAGGGACTGGGGCCAACGTCCTGACTTTC,CASSIKGPTGTGANVLTF
-,-,TRBV5-1,TRBJ1-3,TGCGCCAGCAGCTTGGTTGGGACTGGAAACACCATATATTTT,CASSLVGTGNTIYF
-,-,TRBV27,TRBJ1-4,TGTGCCAGCAGCCGCCAAACAACTAATGAAAAACTGTTTTTT,CASSRQTTNEKLFF
-,-,TRBV29-1,TRBJ2-7,TGCAGCGCCCGGGACCTTGGGGAGCAGTACTTC,CSARDLGEQYF
TRBD2,-,TRBV10-1,TRBJ2-5,TGCGCCAGCAGTGAGTCCGGAGGACTAGCCGAGGGGCAAGAGACCCAGTACTTC,CASSESGGLAEGQETQYF
-,few,TRBV19,TRBJ1-2,TGTGCCAGTAGTGGTGGCGCTAACTATGGCTACACCTTC,CASSGGANYGYTF
-,-,TRBV28,TRBJ2-2,TGTGCCAGCAGTTTATATCCAGGGGCGCCCACCGGGGAGCTGTTTTTT,CASSLYPGAPTGELFF
TRBD2,-,TRBV27,TRBJ2-7,TGTGCCAGCAGTTTATTACTAGCGGAGAACTACGAGCAGTACTTC,CASSLLLAENYEQYF
-,-,TRBV28,TRBJ1-4,TGTGCCAGCCACCAACGGCTTAATGAAAAACTGTTTTTT,CASHQRLNEKLFF
-,-,TRBV7-9,TRBJ1-3,TGTGCCAGCAGCTTAGGAGGGACCTTTGGAAACACCATATATTTT,CASSLGGTFGNTIYF
-,-,TRBV20-1,TRBJ2-4,TGCAGTGCTAACCGGGCCGGCATTCAGTACTTC,CSANRAGIQYF
-,few,TRBV29-1,TRBJ1-1,TGCAGCGTTGAAGATGGGCAGGTGAACACTGAAGCTTTCTTT,CSVEDGQVNTEAFF
-,once,TRBV2,TRBJ2-1,TGTGCCAGTCACCAGGAAACCGATGAGCAGTTCTTC,CASHQETDEQFF
-,-,TRBV5-6,TRBJ1-2,TGTGCCAGCAGCTTGGATGGGGGAGGTTATGGCTACACCTTC,CASSLDGGGYGYTF
TRBD1,-,TRBV5-1,TRBJ1-4,TGCGCCAGCAGCAACAGGGGGGGAGGTGAAAAACTGTTTTTT,CASSNRGGGEKLFF
TRBD2,-,TRBV19,TRBJ2-1,TGTGCCAGTAGTCGATCGACTAGCGGGAGAGATGAGCAGTTCTTC,CASSRSTSGRDEQFF
TRBD1,-,TRBV2,TRBJ1-3,TGTGCCAGCAGGGGGGACAGCGGAAACACCATATATTTT,CASRGDSGNTIYF
-,-,TRBV11-2,TRBJ1-1,TGTGCCAGCAGCTTCTCCCCGGGGGTGAACACTGAAGCTTTCTTT,CASSFSPGVNTEAFF
TRBD2,few,TRBV11-1,TRBJ2-1,TGTGCCAGCAGCTTAGAGTCTTATGGCGGGAGCTCCTACAATGAGCAGTTCTTC,CASSLESYGGSSYNEQFF
-,-,TRBV7-9,TRBJ2-7,TGTGCCAGCAGCAACTTAGCGTCTAGCTCCTACGAGCAGTACTTC,CASSNLASSSYEQYF
TRBD1,once,TRBV19,TRBJ1-1,TGTGCCAGCAGGGTCCGGGACAGGATGAACACTGAAGCTTTCTTT,CASRVRDRMNTEAFF
TRBD2,-,TRBV11-2,TRBJ2-5,TGTGCCAGCAGGGGGGGACTAGCGTTGGAGACCCAGTACTTC,CASRGGLALETQYF
-,-,TRBV5-1,TRBJ2-2,TGCGCCAGCAGCTTGGGCACGGCCACGAACACCGGGGAGCTGTTTTTT,CASSLGTATNTGELFF
TRBD1,-,TRBV4-1,TRBJ1-1,TGCGCCAGCAGCCAAGGACCCCAGGGGGCATCCTTCACTGAAGCTTTCTTT,CASSQGPQGASFTEAFF
TRBD1,-,TRBV15,TRBJ1-2,TGTGCCACCAGCAGAGACGGACAGGGTAATGGCTACACCTTC,CATSRDGQGNGYTF
TRBD1,-,TRBV4-2,TRBJ2-5,TGTGCCAGCAGCCAAGGGAGGGACAGGGGAGGGGAGACCCAGTACTTC,CASSQGRDRGGETQYF
-,few,TRBV18,TRBJ1-5,TGTGCCAGCTCTAAACTCAGGGATCTCCAGCCCCAGCATTTT,CASSKLRDLQPQHF
-,-,TRBV18,TRBJ1-2,TGTGCCAGCTCACCCGACCCCAACTATGGCTACACCTTC,CASSPDPNYGYTF
-,large,TRBV5-5,TRBJ2-5,TGTGCCAGCAGCTCCGCAGCGGGAGAGACCCAGTACTTC,CASSSAAGETQYF
-,-,TRBV5-8,TRBJ2-3,TGTGCCAGCAGCTTAGAACAGAGCACAGATACGCAGTATTTT,CASSLEQSTDTQYF
-,-,TRBV28,TRBJ2-2,TGTGCCAGCAGGAAAAGTGGTTCGGGCACCGGGGAGCTGTTTTTT,CASRKSGSGTGELFF
TRBD1,-,TRBV10-2,TRBJ1-5,TGCGCCAGCAGTGTACAGGGGGGTCAGCCCCAGCATTTT,CASSVQGGQPQHF
-,-,TRBV11-3,TRBJ1-1,TGTGCCAGCAGCATTCGCTTCGGGACACCTGAAGCTTTCTTT,CASSIRFGTPEAFF
-,-,TRBV7-8,TRBJ2-1,TGTGCCAGCAGCTTAGCGTCCGGCCCTCGTGTAGGTGAGCAGTTCTTC,CASSLASGPRVGEQFF
-,-,TRBV6-5,TRBJ1-1,TGTGCCAGCAGCCCGAAGGTAACGAACACTGAAGCTTTCTTT,CASSPKVTNTEAFF
-,-,TRBV11-3,TRBJ2-2,TGTGCCAGCGGGCTCTCACCACCCGGGGAGCTGTTTTTT,CASGLSPPGELFF
-,-,TRBV6-4,TRBJ2-1,TGTGCCAGCAGTGACGAGGATCCCCATGAGCAGTTCTTC,CASSDEDPHEQFF
-,-,TRBV9,TRBJ2-5,TGTGCCAGCAGCGTAGCCGGGGGCGAGGTAGAGACCCAGTACTTC,CASSVAGGEVETQYF